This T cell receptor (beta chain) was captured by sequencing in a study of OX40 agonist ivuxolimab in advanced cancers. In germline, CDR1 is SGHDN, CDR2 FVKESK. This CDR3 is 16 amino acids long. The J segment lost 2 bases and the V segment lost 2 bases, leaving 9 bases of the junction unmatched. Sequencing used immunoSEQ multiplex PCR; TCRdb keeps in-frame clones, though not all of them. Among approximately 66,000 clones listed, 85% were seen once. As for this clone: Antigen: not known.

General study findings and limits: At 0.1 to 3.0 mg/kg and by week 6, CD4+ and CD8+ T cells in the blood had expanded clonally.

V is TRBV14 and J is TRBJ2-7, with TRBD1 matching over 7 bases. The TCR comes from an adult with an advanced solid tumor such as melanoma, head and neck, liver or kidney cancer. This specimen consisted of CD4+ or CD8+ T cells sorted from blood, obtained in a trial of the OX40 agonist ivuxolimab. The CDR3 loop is CASSQFKTGPTYEQYF. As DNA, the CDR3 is TGTGCCAGCAGCCAATTCAAGACAGGGCCCACCTACGAGCAGTACTTC.